These 22 T cell receptor beta chains were all obtained from the same sample, sequenced in a study of blood T cell repertoires in COVID-19. The protocol was immunoSEQ multiplex PCR, while the TCRdb copy is restricted to in-frame clones and leaves out a portion. Of 40,000 to 45,000 clones in the sample, 85% to 95% were seen once. Sequenced input: peripheral blood. These TCRs come from a human donor in a cohort sampled during active COVID-19.

V usage is TRBV6-2 or TRBV6-3 and J usage is TRBJ1-2; 7 bases are shared with TRBD1. CDR1 MNHEY and CDR2 SVGEGT come from the germline V gene. The ends lost 4 bases at V and 6 bases at J; junction bases unmatched: 5. CDR3 length: 13 residues. The CDR3 loop reads CASSWTGGDGYTF. CDR3 DNA: TGTGCCAGCAGTTGGACAGGAGGGGATGGCTACACCTTC.

V and J are TRBV5-6 and TRBJ1-1; maybe TRBD1 (6 bases). V lost 4 bases and J 8 bases, leaving 21 bases between the germline ends. The CDR3 is 15 residues long. CDR1 SGHDT and CDR2 YYEEEE come from the germline V gene. The CDR3 DNA sequence: TGTGCCAGCAGCGCAATGACAGGATCGAGACAAGAAGCTTTCTTT. This sequence encodes CASSAMTGSRQEAFF.

The V gene is TRBV7-2, the J gene TRBJ2-7, with TRBD2 identical over 11 bases. This CDR3 is built from 18 residues. In germline, CDR1 is SGHTA, CDR2 FQGNSA. The V gene end was trimmed by 2 bases and the J gene end by 1 base; junction bases not matched to a gene: 10. The CDR3 DNA reads as TGTGCCAGCAGCTTAACTTTAGCGGGAGGGGCGTGGTCCTACGAGCAGTACTTC. This translates into CASSLTLAGGAWSYEQYF. Looking up the rest from reference TRBV7-2 and TRBJ2-7 gives the full variable domain: GAGVSQSPSNKVTEKGKDVELRCDPISGHTALYWYRQSLGQGLEFLIYFQGNSAPDKSGLPSDRFSAERTGGSVSTLTIQRTQQEDSAVYLCASSLTLAGGAWSYEQYFGPGTRLTVT.

The chain employs TRBV9 and TRBJ2-5, with 8 bases matching TRBD2. Germline CDR1 SGDLS, CDR2 YYNGEE. There are 15 residues in the CDR3. The J segment lost 3 bases and the V segment lost 3 bases, leaving 7 bases of the junction unmatched. DNA for the CDR3: TGTGCCAGCAGCGCGGCGGGAGGAGTAGAAGAGACCCAGTACTTC. The encoded protein is CASSAAGGVEETQYF.

J is TRBJ2-6 and V is TRBV7-9; perhaps TRBD1 as D (6 bases). The CDR3 sequence is 15 residues long. Germline V gene data show CDR1 as SEHNR and CDR2 as FQNEAQ (reference sequence). Trimming removed 8 bases from V and 0 bases from J, with 11 bases in between. CDR3 protein: CASGDRNSGANVLTF. In nucleotides, the CDR3 is TGTGCCAGCGGCGACAGGAACTCTGGGGCCAACGTCCTGACTTTC. The full variable domain, in which reference TRBV7-9 and TRBJ2-6 provide the parts outside the CDR3, is DTGVSQNPRHKITKRGQNVTFRCDPISEHNRLYWYRQTLGQGPEFLTYFQNEAQLEKSRLLSDRFSAERPKGSFSTLEIQRTEQGDSAMYLCASGDRNSGANVLTFGAGSRLTVL.

The V and J genes are TRBV27 and TRBJ2-7; TRBD2 is a possible D gene (5 bases). Trimming removed 5 bases at V and 0 bases at J, with 8 bases between. Germline V gives CDR1 MNHEY, CDR2 SMNVEV (reference sequence). This CDR3 is built from 13 residues. CDR3 amino acids: CASSRTYSYEQYF. CDR3 coding DNA: TGTGCCAGCAGTAGGACTTACTCCTACGAGCAGTACTTC.

The chain combines TRBV18 with TRBJ1-1; D is undetermined. Germline assignment: CDR1 KGHSH and CDR2 LQKENI. The CDR3 has 16 residues. V was shortened by 1 base and J by 4 bases, with 16 bases between the two germline ends. The CDR3 spells CASSPLRLFPGTEAFF. DNA of the CDR3: TGTGCCAGCTCACCACTCCGCCTGTTCCCGGGCACTGAAGCTTTCTTT.

The rearrangement joins TRBV19 to TRBJ1-6, with D hard to call. The germline gives CDR1 LNHDA, CDR2 SQIVND (reference sequence). This CDR3 is built from 16 residues. The V end was cut by 6 bases, the J end by 7 bases, with 19 bases between. The CDR3 bases are TGTGCCAGTAGCTACCCCACGGATTCGGGGAATTCACCCCTCCACTTT. Translated, it gives CASSYPTDSGNSPLHF.

This clone showed up just once. This chain joins TRBV28 and TRBJ1-5; no clear D gene. Germline assignment: CDR1 MDHEN and CDR2 SYDVKM. CDR3 length equals 14 residues. Trimming shortened V by 8 bases and J by 4 bases, and 15 bases separated the two germline ends. The CDR3 region is CASVPQKINQPQHF. The DNA for the CDR3 is TGTGCCAGCGTGCCCCAGAAGATAAATCAGCCCCAGCATTTT.

The CDR3 DNA sequence: TGTGCCAGCAGCTCGGGGGGCTTTGGCTACGAGCAGTACTTC. It specifies CASSSGGFGYEQYF. The rearrangement links TRBV5-5 to TRBJ2-7; D perhaps matches TRBD2 (7 bases). CDR3 length: 14 residues. The germline V gene has CDR1 SGHKS and CDR2 YYEKEE (reference sequence). The germline V and J ends were trimmed by 3 bases and 3 bases, with 13 bases remaining between them.

The chain recombines TRBV19 with TRBJ1-1; TRBD1 might be the D (6 bases). Deletions cut 4 bases from V and 0 bases from J, with 12 bases between. Germline V gene data show CDR1 as LNHDA and CDR2 as SQIVND (reference sequence). The CDR3 extends over 15 amino acids. This chain's CDR3 is CASSTLGQMNTEAFF. CDR3 DNA: TGTGCCAGTAGTACCCTCGGACAGATGAACACTGAAGCTTTCTTT.

The chain has TRBV18 and TRBJ2-2; 7 nucleotides agree with TRBD1. Losses at the gene ends were 6 bases for V and 1 base for J; bases not matched to a gene: 5. Germline CDR1 and CDR2: KGHSH and LQKENI. This CDR3 region has 15 residues. CDR3 nucleotide sequence: TGTGCCAGCTCCCCCGGGACAGAGAACACCGGGGAGCTGTTTTTT. It translates to CASSPGTENTGELFF.

The rearrangement links TRBV7-2 to TRBJ2-5; 10 bases match TRBD2. This CDR3 is 18 amino acids long. J gave up 10 bases and V 2 bases, and 19 bases lay outside the gene matches. The germline gives CDR1 SGHTA, CDR2 FQGNSA. The CDR3 nucleotides are TGTGCCAGCAGCTTATCGTCGTCGGAAACTAGCGGGGCGGGGGGCCAGTACTTC. Translated: CASSLSSSETSGAGGQYF.

The chain is built from TRBV29-1 and TRBJ2-2, with 7 bases that match TRBD1. The V gene end was trimmed by 7 bases and the J gene end by 1 base; junction bases not matched to a gene: 3. The CDR3 has 13 residues. CDR1 is SQVTM and CDR2 is ANQGSEA in the germline V gene. DNA for the CDR3: TGCAGCGCGCACAGGGGGAACACCGGGGAGCTGTTTTTT. It specifies CSAHRGNTGELFF.

The V gene is TRBV5-8, the J gene TRBJ2-4; D gene uncertain. V lost 0 bases to trimming and J lost 0 bases, with 13 bases between them. The CDR3 runs to 17 residues. CDR1 and CDR2 (germline): SGHTS, YDEGEE. In nucleotides, the CDR3 is TGTGCCAGCAGCTTGGATCCGAGTAGCCTAGCCAAAAACATTCAGTACTTC. It codes for CASSLDPSSLAKNIQYF.

The chain employs TRBV19 and TRBJ2-2; the match to TRBD1 covers 7 bases. The CDR3 sequence is 15 residues long. The ends lost 3 bases at V and 5 bases at J; junction bases unmatched: 6. Germline V CDR1 and CDR2: LNHDA, SQIVND (reference sequence). The CDR3 protein is CASSMGTVGTGELFF. The CDR3 nucleotides read TGTGCCAGTAGTATGGGGACAGTAGGAACCGGGGAGCTGTTTTTT.

With respect to this clone: A read error may account for a junction end that differs from germline. The J gene is TRBJ1-4, the V gene TRBV6-5; 9 positions agree with TRBD1. The CDR3 has 14 amino acids. Per germline, CDR1 MNHEY and CDR2 SVGAGI. CDR3 amino acids: CACRKTGGPEKLFF. CDR3 nucleotide sequence: TGTGCCTGCAGGAAGACAGGGGGACCTGAAAAACTGTTTTTT.

The V call is TRBV4-3, the J call TRBJ1-2; unclear D gene. The CDR3 is 17 residues long. Germline V gene sequence: CDR1 LGHNA, CDR2 YSLEER. V lost 0 bases and J 4 bases, leaving 18 bases between the germline ends. This CDR3 reads CASSQDSWQAPFYGYTF. Written as DNA, the CDR3 is TGCGCCAGCAGCCAAGATTCTTGGCAGGCACCTTTCTATGGCTACACCTTC.

J is TRBJ2-7 and V is TRBV5-1; 9 nucleotides align to TRBD1. The CDR3 is 16 residues long. V dropped 4 bases and J dropped 4; count of bases not matched to a gene: 12. Germline lookup yields CDR1 SGHRS and CDR2 YFSETQ. The CDR3 loop reads CASSPRLGQGEYEQYF. CDR3 nucleotide sequence: TGCGCCAGCAGCCCTCGATTGGGACAGGGCGAATACGAGCAGTACTTC.

The V call is TRBV29-1, the J call TRBJ1-1; 9 bases align to TRBD1. The CDR3 contains 13 residues. The V and J ends lost 2 bases and 4 bases, in that order; junction bases with no gene match: 2. Per the germline V gene, CDR1 is SQVTM and CDR2 is ANQGSEA. As DNA, the CDR3 is TGCAGCGTTGAAACGGGACAGGGCACTGAAGCTTTCTTT. Translation: CSVETGQGTEAFF.

V usage is TRBV27 and J usage is TRBJ2-5; maybe TRBD2 (6 bases). V gave up 3 bases and J gave up 7 bases, with 12 bases separating them. The CDR3 length is 13 residues. Germline CDR1 and CDR2: MNHEY and SMNVEV (reference sequence). The CDR3 region has the DNA TGTGCCAGCAGTTTTGCGGGGTGGGGGACCCAGTACTTC. Its protein is CASSFAGWGTQYF.

This clone came up a few times. This chain links TRBV7-6 with TRBJ2-7; TRBD2 matches at 8 bases. The junction had 5 bases not matched to a gene; V was cut back by 1 base and J by 3 bases. This CDR3 comprises 15 residues. In germline, CDR1 is SGHVS, CDR2 FNYEAQ. This CDR3 reads CASSLEPGTSYEQYF. Here the CDR3 DNA reads TGTGCCAGCAGCTTAGAGCCCGGGACTAGCTACGAGCAGTACTTC.